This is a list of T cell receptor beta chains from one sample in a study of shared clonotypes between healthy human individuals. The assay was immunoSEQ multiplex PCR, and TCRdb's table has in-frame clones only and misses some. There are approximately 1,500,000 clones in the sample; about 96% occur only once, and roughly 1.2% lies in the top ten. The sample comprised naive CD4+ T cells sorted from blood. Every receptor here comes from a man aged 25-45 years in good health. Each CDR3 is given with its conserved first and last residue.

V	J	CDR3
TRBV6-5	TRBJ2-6	CASSPTGANVLTF
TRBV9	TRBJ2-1	CASSANPGTGVYNEQFF
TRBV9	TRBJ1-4	CASSEGRGLYNEKLFF
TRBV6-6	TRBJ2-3	CASIRTSGGDTQYF
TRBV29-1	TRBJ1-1	CSVEGGGNTEAFF
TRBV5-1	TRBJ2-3	CASSPTGNTDTQYF
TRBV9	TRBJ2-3	CASSGIAGSDTQYF
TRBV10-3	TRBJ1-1	CAISEVGTEAFF
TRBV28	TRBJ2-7	CASTMPDRLYEQYF
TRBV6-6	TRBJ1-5	CASRNRDTSSNQPQHF
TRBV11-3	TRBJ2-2	CASSSGGQGNTGELFF